These T cell receptor beta chains were read from a single sample in a study of T cells after yellow fever vaccination. TCRdb recomputed calls from the 5' RACE reads with MiXCR, one row per CDR3 protein. The sample lists just under 600,000 distinct CDR3 sequences, about 13% seen once, with about 14% in the top ten. The specimen was PBMCs, collected on the day of the yellow fever booster vaccination. The receptors stem from a young man who received the YFV17D yellow fever vaccine. The CDR3 runs from the conserved cysteine through the conserved F or W. D genes are given only for firm matches. For some rows the clone size is stated as once, few or many, or as a class when expanded; others skip it.

abundance | j_gene | len | v_gene | d_gene | CDR3nt | CDR3aa
. | TRBJ2-2 | 12 | TRBV29-1 | . | TGCAGCGTTGATCAAGGGGCCGGGGAGCTGTTTTTT | CSVDQGAGELFF
few | TRBJ1-4 | 14 | TRBV5-1 | . | TGCGCCAGCAGCAGGGACACAACTAATGAAAAACTGTTTTTT | CASSRDTTNEKLFF
few | TRBJ2-5 | 13 | TRBV28 | . | TGTGCCAGCACTAGTGTCCTCCAAGAGACCCAGTACTTC | CASTSVLQETQYF
few | TRBJ2-1 | 14 | TRBV9 | . | TGTGCCAGCAGCGCGCCGGGAGTCACCAATGAGCAGTTCTTC | CASSAPGVTNEQFF
few | TRBJ1-2 | 11 | TRBV30 | . | TGTGCCTGGAGTGCTGCATTTGGCTACACCTTC | CAWSAAFGYTF
. | TRBJ2-2 | 14 | TRBV6-2/TRBV6-3 | . | TGTGCCAGCACCTTGCTACGGGGAGCCGGGGAGCTGTTTTTT | CASTLLRGAGELFF
. | TRBJ2-3 | 15 | TRBV5-1 | . | TGCGCCAGCAACTCGCGCGGTGATCGCCCAGATACGCAGTATTTT | CASNSRGDRPDTQYF
. | TRBJ2-3 | 13 | TRBV7-9 | . | TGTGCCAGCAGCTTAGCGGCGAGAGATACGCAGTATTTT | CASSLAARDTQYF
. | TRBJ2-6 | 15 | TRBV5-1 | . | TGCGCCAGCAAGGAAGTCCTCTCTGGGGCCAACGTCCTGACTTTC | CASKEVLSGANVLTF
. | TRBJ1-1 | 15 | TRBV19 | TRBD1 | TGTGCCAGTACCTTGGTAGGGACAGGGGGAAATAGAGCTTTCTTT | CASTLVGTGGNRAFF
. | TRBJ2-2 | 14 | TRBV15 | . | TGTGCCACCAGCAGAGGGACTAACACCGGGGAGCTGTTTTTT | CATSRGTNTGELFF
. | TRBJ1-1 | 16 | TRBV25-1 | TRBD1 | TGTGCCAGCACCCAACCCGGGGGACAGGCGAACACTGAAGCTTTCTTT | CASTQPGGQANTEAFF
few | TRBJ2-3 | 15 | TRBV3-1 | . | TGTGCCAGCAGCCAGCTAGCGGTCCAGGGGGATACGCAGTATTTT | CASSQLAVQGDTQYF
few | TRBJ1-1 | 18 | TRBV11-1 | TRBD1 | TGTGCCAGCAGCTTAGGACAGGGTTCGAATTTTAAGAACACTGAAGCTTTCTTT | CASSLGQGSNFKNTEAFF
. | TRBJ2-1 | 16 | TRBV7-9 | TRBD2 | TGTGCCAGCAGCCCACGAAGCGGGAGCTCCTACAATGAGCAGTTCTTC | CASSPRSGSSYNEQFF
. | TRBJ2-7 | 13 | TRBV7-9 | . | TGTGCCAGCAGCCCTTGGGGCCCTTACGAGCAGTACTTC | CASSPWGPYEQYF
once | TRBJ2-1 | 14 | TRBV6-2/TRBV6-3 | . | TGTGCCAGCACCCGGGACTCTTTATACAATGAGCAGTTCTTC | CASTRDSLYNEQFF
few | TRBJ2-3 | 14 | TRBV14 | . | TGTGCCAGCAGCAACCCCCTGGCGGCAGATACGCAGTATTTT | CASSNPLAADTQYF
. | TRBJ1-2 | 12 | TRBV29-1 | TRBD1 | TGCAGCGTTGAGGGGACAGGGGTTGGCTACACCTTC | CSVEGTGVGYTF
few | TRBJ2-7 | 13 | TRBV5-1 | . | TGCGCCAGCAGTCCCCAACAGGGCTACGAGCAGTACTTC | CASSPQQGYEQYF
few | TRBJ2-7 | 12 | TRBV5-1 | TRBD1 | TGCGCCAGCAGCAGAGACAGGGACGAGCAGTACTTC | CASSRDRDEQYF
. | TRBJ2-4 | 16 | TRBV11-2 | . | TGTGCCAGCAGCCCACAGGGCTTCATAGCCAAAAACATTCAGTACTTC | CASSPQGFIAKNIQYF
few | TRBJ2-1 | 12 | TRBV7-2 | . | TGTGCCAGCAGCTTAGTCTCTCCTGAGCAGTTCTTC | CASSLVSPEQFF
. | TRBJ2-3 | 15 | TRBV11-2 | TRBD1 | TGTGCCAGCAGCTCTCGGGGACAGGGCACAGATACGCAGTATTTT | CASSSRGQGTDTQYF
. | TRBJ2-5 | 15 | TRBV23-1 | TRBD1 | TGCGCCAGCAGTCACCTAGGACAGGAGAAAGAGACCCAGTACTTC | CASSHLGQEKETQYF
. | TRBJ2-7 | 14 | TRBV19 | . | TGTGCCAGTAGGCTTGGGGTACAGTCCTACGAGCAGTACTTC | CASRLGVQSYEQYF
once | TRBJ2-5 | 13 | TRBV19 | TRBD1 | TGTGCCAGTTCGGAACAGGGGGCGGAGACCCAGTACTTC | CASSEQGAETQYF
. | TRBJ2-7 | 15 | TRBV4-2 | TRBD2 | TGTGCCAGCAGCGTGGGACTAGGGCTCATCGACGAGCAGTACTTC | CASSVGLGLIDEQYF
. | TRBJ1-4 | 16 | TRBV7-8 | TRBD1 | TGTGCCAGCAGCCGACGCCAGGCAGGGGGATTTGAAAAACTGTTTTTT | CASSRRQAGGFEKLFF
many | TRBJ1-6 | 14 | TRBV3-1 | . | TGTGCCAGCAGCCAACTTCGGGGGAATTCACCCCTCCACTTT | CASSQLRGNSPLHF
. | TRBJ2-3 | 16 | TRBV29-1 | TRBD2 | TGCAGCGTTACTAGCGGGTCCGATCTCAGGGCGGATACGCAGTATTTT | CSVTSGSDLRADTQYF
once | TRBJ2-1 | 14 | TRBV29-1 | . | TGCAGCGTTGGGGGGACCAGCTCTTACCATGAGCAGTTCTTC | CSVGGTSSYHEQFF
. | TRBJ2-3 | 12 | TRBV6-2/TRBV6-3 | . | TGTGCCAGCAGTCCCAACCTCTATACGCAGTATTTT | CASSPNLYTQYF
many | TRBJ2-5 | 17 | TRBV12-5 | . | TGTGCTAGTGGTTTCCTCAGCGGGCACACCGAAAGGGAGACCCAGTACTTC | CASGFLSGHTERETQYF
few | TRBJ2-7 | 13 | TRBV5-4 | . | TGTGCCACCAGCTTTTGGACGTCGGGCGAGCAGTACTTC | CATSFWTSGEQYF
. | TRBJ1-1 | 18 | TRBV6-4 | TRBD1 | TGTGCCAGCAGTGACCTAGGACAGGTCCGACTTTCGAACACTGAAGCTTTCTTT | CASSDLGQVRLSNTEAFF
few | TRBJ2-1 | 15 | TRBV2 | . | TGTGCCAGCAGTTGGGCCCCCAAGACCAACAATGAGCAGTTCTTC | CASSWAPKTNNEQFF
few | TRBJ1-5 | 17 | TRBV6-1 | TRBD1 | TGTGCCAGCAGTGAAGGAACGACAGGGGTTAGCAATCAGCCCCAGCATTTT | CASSEGTTGVSNQPQHF
few | TRBJ2-7 | 16 | TRBV21-1 | . | TGTGCCAGCAGCAAAGATCCGGACAGGGGGTGGTACGAGCAGTACTTC | CASSKDPDRGWYEQYF
few | TRBJ1-5 | 15 | TRBV30 | TRBD1 | TGTGCCTGCTCGACAGGGTGGGCTTTAAGTCAGCCCCAGCATTTT | CACSTGWALSQPQHF
. | TRBJ2-2 | 16 | TRBV19 | TRBD1 | TGTGCCAGTAGTAACCGGGACAGGGGGCTTTCCGGGGAGCTGTTTTTT | CASSNRDRGLSGELFF
many | TRBJ2-7 | 14 | TRBV6-1 | . | TGTGCCAGCAGGGCCGGACAGAGCTCCTACGAGCAGTACTTC | CASRAGQSSYEQYF
. | TRBJ2-5 | 16 | TRBV29-1 | TRBD1 | TGCAGCGTTGAAGGATATCTGACAGGGAGAGCAGAGACCCAGTACTTC | CSVEGYLTGRAETQYF